A single sample is the source of the 9 T cell receptor beta chains below, sequenced in a study of T cell responses to AZD1222 COVID-19 vaccine. TCRdb keeps only in-frame clones here, not all; method: immunoSEQ multiplex PCR. This sample has roughly 92,000 clones, with 85% to 90% found just once. This specimen was peripheral blood, taken on day 0 of AZD1222 vaccination. The receptors were sampled from an adult in good health.

This chain uses TRBV7-9 with TRBJ1-1; perhaps TRBD1 as D (5 bases). The CDR3 covers 16 residues. The V gene's germline CDR1 is SEHNR and CDR2 FQNEAQ (reference sequence). V was clipped by 5 bases and J by 11 bases, with 27 bases between them. This chain's CDR3 is CASSPPPGTHDLMAFF. The CDR3 bases are TGTGCCAGCAGCCCTCCCCCCGGGACCCATGACCTCATGGCTTTCTTT.

The J gene is TRBJ2-6, the V gene TRBV9; D is unresolved. Trimming took 3 bases from V and 1 from J, leaving 8 bases between them. The CDR3 length is 15 residues. CDR1 is SGDLS and CDR2 is YYNGEE in the germline V gene. The CDR3 loop is CASSGSESGANVLTF. For the CDR3, the DNA is TGTGCCAGCAGCGGTTCCGAGTCTGGGGCCAACGTCCTGACTTTC.

This chain joins TRBV29-1 and TRBJ2-1; D is ambiguous. V was cut by 4 bases and J by 6 bases, with 10 bases left in between. CDR3 size: 12 residues. From germline, CDR1 is SQVTM and CDR2 ANQGSEA. CDR3 region: CSVGASFNEQFF. The CDR3 bases are TGCAGCGTTGGAGCCTCGTTCAATGAGCAGTTCTTC.

The chain is built from TRBV3-1 (or the pseudogene TRBV3-2) and TRBJ1-5, with TRBD1 as a possible D gene (6 bases). V was cut by 5 bases and J by 5 bases, with 16 bases left in between. This CDR3 comprises 15 residues. Looked up from germline, CDR1 is LGHDT and CDR2 is YNNKEL (reference sequence). The CDR3 here is CASSSGGQPHQPQHF. The DNA of the CDR3 is TGTGCCAGCAGCTCTGGGGGGCAGCCTCATCAGCCCCAGCATTTT.

The J gene is TRBJ2-7, the V gene TRBV19; D is possibly TRBD1 or TRBD2 (5 bases each). There are 15 residues in the CDR3. V lost 3 bases to trimming and J lost 2 bases, with 14 bases between them. Germline V lookup: CDR1 LNHDA, CDR2 SQIVND (reference sequence). This chain's CDR3 is CASSILPGPAYEQYF. The DNA of the CDR3 is TGTGCCAGTAGTATCCTTCCGGGACCCGCCTACGAGCAGTACTTC. Using reference TRBV19 and TRBJ2-7 for the parts outside the CDR3, the full variable domain is DGGITQSPKYLFRKEGQNVTLSCEQNLNHDAMYWYRQDPGQGLRLIYYSQIVNDFQKGDIAEGYSVSREKKESFPLTVTSAQKNPTAFYLCASSILPGPAYEQYFGPGTRLTVT.

The chain carries TRBV4-3 and TRBJ2-2, with 7 bases lining up with TRBD1. Trimming at V came to 0 bases and at J to 5 bases, leaving 3 bases not matched to a gene. Germline CDR1 reads LGHNA; CDR2 reads YSLEER. The length of the CDR3 is 15 residues. CDR3 region: CASSQEGQPTGELFF. DNA for the CDR3: TGCGCCAGCAGCCAAGAGGGACAGCCTACCGGGGAGCTGTTTTTT.

The V and J genes are TRBV18 and TRBJ2-7; D not resolved. V lost 3 bases to trimming and J lost 3 bases, with 9 bases between them. Germline CDR1 and CDR2: KGHSH and LQKENI. The CDR3 has 13 amino acids. The CDR3 loop reads CASSPPGFYEQYF. CDR3 DNA sequence: TGTGCCAGCTCACCCCCAGGTTTCTACGAGCAGTACTTC.

V gene TRBV6-6 combines with J gene TRBJ1-2; 8 nucleotides align to TRBD1. The CDR3 covers 12 residues. The germline gives CDR1 MNHNY, CDR2 SVGAGI (reference sequence). V lost 8 bases and J lost 7; bases outside the gene matches: 6. CDR3: CASQGAGFGYTF. CDR3 DNA sequence: TGTGCCAGCCAGGGGGCAGGGTTTGGCTACACCTTC.

The chain is built from TRBV5-8 and TRBJ1-5; TRBD1 aligns across 8 bases. The CDR3 consists of 18 residues. The V and J ends lost 1 base and 2 bases, in that order; junction bases with no gene match: 11. The germline CDR1 and CDR2 sequences are SGHTS and YDEGEE. In nucleotides, the CDR3 is TGTGCCAGCAGCTTGTCCAGGGGGCGGCTTGTGCGCAATCAGCCCCAGCATTTT. This gives the protein CASSLSRGRLVRNQPQHF. The full variable domain, with the rest looked up from reference TRBV5-8 and TRBJ1-5, is EAGVTQSPTHLIKTRGQQATLRCSPISGHTSVYWYQQALGLGLQFLLWYDEGEERNRGNFPPRFSGRQFPNYSSELNVNALELEDSALYLCASSLSRGRLVRNQPQHFGDGTRLSIL.